What follows are 7 T cell receptor beta chains derived from one specimen sequenced in a study of regulatory T cells in long-lasting Graves disease (dated by TCRdb to about 2021). The time point label on this specimen signifies: persistent/refractory GD, antithyroid drugs over 5 years with positive TRAb. For both TCR sequencing and RNA sequencing, RNA was extracted from PBMCs using TRIzol. The library came from multiplex PCR. Data came from an Illumina HiSeq 4000. To build TCR beta libraries, CDR3 regions were amplified by Arm-PCR using iRepertoire HTBI primers. TCRdb reworked the public reads: Q25 trimming with fastp, MiXCR clone assembly, productive beta chains retained. One record per CDR3 amino acid sequence lists the most common genes and DNA. Counted in this sample were around 400,000 distinct CDR3 sequences; 20% to 25% of them appeared once. The ten largest make up 25% to 30% of the sample. The source was peripheral blood mononuclear cells (PBMCs), collected when the disease was refractory, from a patient treated with antithyroid drugs. The receptors derive from a woman in her 40s with Graves disease. Donor details come from another sample of the same person, matched by shared clones.

This clonotype was seen only a few times. For the CDR3, the DNA is TGCGCCAGCAGCCCCGCGAAAATAGCGGCGAGCTCCTACAATGAGCAGTTCTTC. Translating gives CASSPAKIAASSYNEQFF. V usage is TRBV5-1 and J usage is TRBJ2-1; weak D call: TRBD2 (6 bases). From germline, CDR1 is SGHRS and CDR2 YFSETQ. Trimming cost V 4 bases and J 0 bases, with 20 bases left between them. The CDR3 contains 18 residues.

Many counts were recorded for this clonotype. The rearrangement joins TRBV28 to TRBJ2-5, with 7 bases that match TRBD2. With V trimmed by 4 bases and J by 2 bases, 7 bases remained unmatched. Germline V gene lookup returns CDR1 MDHEN and CDR2 SYDVKM. The CDR3 spans 15 residues. CDR3 sequence: CASSSTSGVQETQYF. In DNA, the CDR3 is TGTGCCAGCAGTTCAACGAGCGGGGTTCAAGAGACCCAGTACTTC.

In its sample, this clonotype was seen many times. The V gene is TRBV28, the J gene TRBJ2-7; D remains ambiguous. The germline V gene encodes CDR1 MDHEN and CDR2 SYDVKM. The CDR3 is 15 amino acids. V was trimmed by 8 bases and J by 2 bases, leaving 19 bases between them. In DNA form, the CDR3 reads TGTGCCAGCTCTTGGCGTCCGGACGGACCCTACGAGCAGTACTTC. It yields the protein CASSWRPDGPYEQYF.

This clonotype was detected many times. The gene calls are TRBV7-6 and TRBJ2-5, with D uncertain. With 7 bases removed from V and 0 bases from J, the gap between germline ends came to 24 bases. This CDR3 contains 18 residues. Per the germline V gene, CDR1 is SGHVS and CDR2 is FNYEAQ. The CDR3 region is CASTSRHPDGVYQETQYF. The CDR3 DNA is TGTGCCAGCACAAGCAGACACCCGGACGGAGTGTACCAAGAGACCCAGTACTTC.

Many counts were recorded for this clonotype. V is TRBV28 and J is TRBJ1-5; 7 bases are shared with TRBD1. Germline trimming cut 10 bases from V and 0 bases from J; bases unmatched to any gene: 3. The CDR3 consists of 13 residues. Germline lookup yields CDR1 MDHEN and CDR2 SYDVKM. CDR3 loop: CATDRASNQPQHF. The CDR3 DNA is TGTGCCACCGACAGGGCTAGCAATCAGCCCCAGCATTTT.

This rearrangement joins TRBV7-3 to TRBJ2-2, with D possibly TRBD2 on 5 matching bases. The length of the CDR3 is 14 residues. Germline V gives CDR1 SGHTA, CDR2 FQGTGA. V dropped 5 bases and J dropped 7 bases, with 14 bases sitting between them. The CDR3 bases are TGTGCCAGCAGCCCGGCCCTAGCCGGCGGGGAGCTGTTTTTT. Translated, it gives CASSPALAGGELFF.

The chain carries TRBV7-6 and TRBJ1-1; D call uncertain. Germline CDR1 and CDR2: SGHVS and FNYEAQ. The CDR3 sequence is 14 residues long. Trimming removed 3 bases from V and 4 bases from J, with 12 bases in between. CDR3: CASSFQAPVTEAFF. CDR3 coding DNA: TGTGCCAGCAGCTTTCAGGCCCCGGTCACTGAAGCTTTCTTT.